The 25 T cell receptor beta chains listed next were all sequenced from one sample in a study of blood T cell repertoires in COVID-19. The table came from immunoSEQ multiplex PCR; TCRdb's copy has only in-frame clones and leaves some out. The repertoire consists of approximately 200,000 clones, with 82% occurring once and the leading ten covering approximately 12%. Sequenced: PBMCs or T cells enriched from blood (not recorded which). The source of these receptors is a man between 35 and 55 years old who had recovered from COVID-19.

The V call is TRBV7-9, the J call TRBJ2-2; 9 bases map to TRBD1. The CDR3 extends over 15 amino acids. V shed 5 bases, J shed 4 bases, and the junction held 5 bases outside the gene matches. Germline CDR1 and CDR2: SEHNR and FQNEAQ (reference sequence). Here the CDR3 reads CASSLPGQGTGELFF. CDR3 nucleotide sequence: TGTGCCAGCAGCCTACCGGGACAGGGCACCGGGGAGCTGTTTTTT.

The chain is built from TRBV7-8 and TRBJ1-2; no clear D. Germline V gene lookup returns CDR1 SGHVS and CDR2 FQNEAQ. Trimming removed 5 bases at V and 1 base at J, with 8 bases between. This CDR3 region has 13 residues. CDR3: CASSPSVNYGYTF. In nucleotides, the CDR3 is TGTGCCAGCAGCCCGTCGGTTAACTATGGCTACACCTTC.

This chain uses TRBV2 with TRBJ1-2, with D possibly matching TRBD1 (6 bases). V lost 5 bases and J lost 4, with 14 bases in between. CDR3 length equals 14 residues. Looked up from germline, CDR1 is SNHLY and CDR2 is FYNNEI. The CDR3 is CASSTGFGVYGYTF. The CDR3 bases are TGTGCCAGCAGTACAGGGTTCGGGGTCTATGGCTACACCTTC.

V is TRBV6-2 or TRBV6-3 and J is TRBJ1-2; D might be TRBD1 (6 bases). Germline-derived CDR1 and CDR2 are MNHEY and SVGEGT. V lost 7 bases and J lost 4, with 16 bases in between. The length of the CDR3 is 14 residues. CDR3 sequence reads: CASTPGGQIYGYTF. For the CDR3, the DNA is TGTGCCAGCACCCCAGGTGGACAGATCTATGGCTACACCTTC.

The V and J genes are TRBV3-1 (or the pseudogene TRBV3-2) and TRBJ2-3; the match to TRBD2 covers 8 bases. The germline gives CDR1 LGHDT, CDR2 YNNKEL (reference sequence). Trimming cost V 2 bases and J 1 base; bases outside gene matches: 11. The CDR3 covers 18 residues. CDR3 nucleotide sequence: TGTGCCAGCAGCCAATTTGCGGGAGGCGGAAGAGGCACAGATACGCAGTATTTT. This gives the protein CASSQFAGGGRGTDTQYF.

The chain couples TRBV5-6 to TRBJ2-1; TRBD2 matches at 14 bases. CDR1 and CDR2 (germline): SGHDT, YYEEEE. The J segment lost 5 bases and the V segment lost 2 bases, leaving 12 bases of the junction unmatched. There are 19 residues in the CDR3. The CDR3 DNA reads TGTGCCAGCAGCTTATCGACTAGCGGGAGGGCACGCCCCCACAATGAGCAGTTCTTC. The encoded protein is CASSLSTSGRARPHNEQFF.

This rearrangement joins TRBV11-3 to TRBJ2-1; no definite D call. Germline lookup yields CDR1 SGHNT and CDR2 YENEEA. With 0 bases removed from V and 10 bases from J, the gap between germline ends came to 16 bases. There are 15 residues in the CDR3. The CDR3 sequence is CASSLEGATLKEQFF. The CDR3 coding sequence is TGTGCCAGCAGCTTAGAGGGCGCCACGTTGAAAGAGCAGTTCTTC.

This sequence joins TRBV10-3 and TRBJ1-2, with D possibly matching TRBD1 (5 bases). There are 13 residues in the CDR3. V lost 4 bases and J 3 bases, leaving 9 bases between the germline ends. Germline assignment: CDR1 ENHRY and CDR2 SYGVKD. This CDR3 is CAISGVGDYGYTF. The CDR3 DNA is TGTGCCATCAGTGGAGTAGGGGACTATGGCTACACCTTC.

The genes are TRBV19 and TRBJ1-5; D call uncertain. The V end lost 1 base, the J end lost 0 bases, and 10 bases lay between the germline ends. The CDR3 loop spans 16 amino acids. Germline CDR1 and CDR2: LNHDA and SQIVND (reference sequence). The CDR3 coding sequence is TGTGCCAGTAGTATAGTTTCAGACTATAGCAATCAGCCCCAGCATTTT. Amino acids: CASSIVSDYSNQPQHF.

This sequence joins TRBV7-3 and TRBJ1-4; 10 nucleotides line up with TRBD1. Germline CDR1 SGHTA, CDR2 FQGTGA. With 5 bases clipped from V and 0 bases from J, the junction kept 12 bases outside the gene matches. The CDR3 sequence is 19 residues long. The CDR3: CASSTRTGGMGTTNEKLFF. CDR3 DNA sequence: TGTGCCAGCAGCACACGGACAGGGGGTATGGGGACAACTAATGAAAAACTGTTTTTT.

There are a few counts of this clone. The chain employs TRBV19 and TRBJ1-4; a weak D match, TRBD1 (5 bases). V was shortened by 9 bases and J by 7 bases, with 18 bases between the two germline ends. Germline V gene sequence: CDR1 LNHDA, CDR2 SQIVND (reference sequence). The CDR3 runs 14 residues. CDR3 sequence reads: CASSRQQSIEKLFF. The CDR3, as DNA: TGTGCCAGCTCTCGACAGCAGAGTATTGAAAAACTGTTTTTT. Variable domain in full (rest from reference TRBV19 and TRBJ1-4): DGGITQSPKYLFRKEGQNVTLSCEQNLNHDAMYWYRQDPGQGLRLIYYSQIVNDFQKGDIAEGYSVSREKKESFPLTVTSAQKNPTAFYLCASSRQQSIEKLFFGSGTQLSVL.

To note about this clone: One junction end disagrees with the germline gene, perhaps due to a read error. This sample also contains other DNA sequences that code for the same CDR3. The chain joins TRBV11-3 to TRBJ2-1; possible D gene TRBD2, 6 bases. Germline-derived CDR1 and CDR2 are SGHNT and YENEEA. This CDR3 contains 16 residues. The CDR3 bases are TGTGCCAGCAGCTCCCGAAGCGGAGGGAACTACAATGAACAGTTCTTC. Translating gives CASSSRSGGNYNEQFF.

The chain recombines TRBV7-2 with TRBJ2-3, with 7 bases identical to TRBD2. CDR1 is SGHTA and CDR2 is FQGNSA in the germline V gene. V shed 5 bases, J shed 0 bases, and the junction held 11 bases outside the gene matches. This CDR3 has 17 residues. The DNA for the CDR3 is TGTGCCAGCAGCACCCAGGAAGCGGGGCATAGCACAGATACGCAGTATTTT. This sequence encodes CASSTQEAGHSTDTQYF.

The chain has TRBV6-5 and TRBJ1-2, with TRBD1 identical over 7 bases. J gave up 4 bases and V 6 bases, and 8 bases lay outside the gene matches. The germline V gene has CDR1 MNHEY and CDR2 SVGAGI. The CDR3 length is 14 residues. The DNA of the CDR3 is TGTGCCAGCAGCCCAGGGGGGCTCCCCTATGGCTACACCTTC. Translation: CASSPGGLPYGYTF.

This chain uses TRBV7-3 with TRBJ2-2, with a weak D call TRBD2 (6 bases). The CDR3 runs 16 residues. CDR1 and CDR2 from the germline V gene are SGHTA and FQGTGA. Trimming cost V 5 bases and J 0 bases, with 13 bases left between them. CDR3 nucleotide sequence: TGTGCCAGCAGCCCAAACGGGGGAACGAACACCGGGGAGCTGTTTTTT. The encoded protein is CASSPNGGTNTGELFF.

The gene calls are TRBV11-1 and TRBJ2-3, with a tentative D call TRBD2 (5 bases). The CDR3 consists of 13 residues. The V gene lost 0 bases and the J gene lost 7 bases, with 8 bases spanning the gap. Germline V gene sequence: CDR1 SGHAT, CDR2 FQDESV (reference sequence). DNA for the CDR3: TGTGCCAGCAGCTTAGCGCCGGGGAATACGCAGTATTTT. Amino acids: CASSLAPGNTQYF.

CDR3 in amino acids: CASSGGTASNEKLFF. Here the CDR3 DNA reads TGTGCCAGCAGCGGGGGGACTGCGTCTAATGAAAAACTGTTTTTT. The chain employs TRBV28 and TRBJ1-4; maybe TRBD1 (5 bases). Trimming took off 6 bases at V and 3 bases at J, with 14 bases between the two ends. The CDR3 runs to 15 residues. Germline CDR1 MDHEN, CDR2 SYDVKM.

The chain carries TRBV9 and TRBJ1-2, with D perhaps matching TRBD1 (5 bases). CDR1 is SGDLS, CDR2 YYNGEE, per germline. Trimming took off 4 bases at V and 0 bases at J, with 13 bases between the two ends. CDR3 length equals 15 residues. The CDR3 DNA reads as TGTGCCAGCAGCTTTAGCCAGACAGCTAACTATGGCTACACCTTC. Translated: CASSFSQTANYGYTF.

The DNA of the CDR3 is TGTGCCAGTAGTAACACATTACATAGCAATCAGCCCCAGCATTTT. Translating it yields CASSNTLHSNQPQHF. This chain connects TRBV19 to TRBJ1-5; no clear D. Trimming left V 4 bases short and J 0 bases short, with 10 bases between. The CDR3 length is 15 residues. Germline values: CDR1 LNHDA, CDR2 SQIVND (reference sequence). Looking up the rest from reference TRBV19 and TRBJ1-5 gives the full variable domain: DGGITQSPKYLFRKEGQNVTLSCEQNLNHDAMYWYRQDPGQGLRLIYYSQIVNDFQKGDIAEGYSVSREKKESFPLTVTSAQKNPTAFYLCASSNTLHSNQPQHFGDGTRLSIL.

J is TRBJ1-2 and V is TRBV20-1; D unclear. Germline CDR1 reads DFQATT; CDR2 reads SNEGSKA (reference sequence). The CDR3 is made up of 12 amino acids. Trimming pared 3 bases from V and 2 bases from J, leaving 7 bases between. The CDR3 sequence is CSASSGNYGYTF. CDR3 coding DNA: TGCAGTGCTAGTTCGGGGAACTATGGCTACACCTTC.

V is TRBV11-3 and J is TRBJ1-1; 12 bases match TRBD1. V shed 1 base and J 11 bases; nucleotides not matched to a gene: 2. The CDR3 consists of 13 residues. The germline gives CDR1 SGHNT, CDR2 YENEEA. The CDR3 nucleotides are TGTGCCAGCAGCTTAGGGGACAGGGGGCCGGCTTTCTTT. Its protein is CASSLGDRGPAFF.

This clone was seen a single time. The chain couples TRBV6-5 to TRBJ2-7; D possibly corresponds to TRBD1 (6 bases). CDR1 and CDR2 from the germline V gene are MNHEY and SVGAGI. CDR3 size: 13 residues. V was cut by 6 bases and J by 2 bases, with 11 bases left in between. The CDR3 sequence is CASRHRVTYEQYF. Here the CDR3 DNA reads TGTGCCAGCAGACACAGGGTAACCTACGAGCAGTACTTC.

This rearrangement joins TRBV4-2 to TRBJ2-1; 12 nucleotides line up with TRBD2. This CDR3 has 19 residues. With V trimmed by 4 bases and J by 0 bases, 10 bases remained unmatched. The germline V gene encodes CDR1 LGHNA and CDR2 YNFKEQ. CDR3 sequence reads: CASSPRGLAGPSSYNEQFF. CDR3 DNA sequence: TGTGCCAGCAGCCCAAGGGGACTAGCGGGCCCGAGCTCCTACAATGAGCAGTTCTTC.

V is TRBV7-3 and J is TRBJ2-5; D is possibly TRBD2 (6 bases). The CDR3 has 13 amino acids. Deletions cut 3 bases from V and 6 bases from J, with 11 bases between. Germline V gene sequence: CDR1 SGHTA, CDR2 FQGTGA. This CDR3 reads CASSLGGGKTQYF. For the CDR3, the DNA is TGTGCCAGCAGCTTGGGGGGAGGAAAGACCCAGTACTTC.

The V call is TRBV28, the J call TRBJ2-5; 7 bases map to TRBD2. The junction had 11 bases not matched to a gene; V was cut back by 8 bases and J by 5 bases. CDR3 length: 14 amino acids. Germline V CDR1 and CDR2: MDHEN, SYDVKM. CDR3 coding DNA: TGTGCCAGCGCCACCCGGCGGGAGCGGGAGACCCAGTACTTC. Amino acid sequence: CASATRRERETQYF.